This paragraph reports one T cell receptor (beta chain). As yet, its antigen is unknown. This record belongs to a study of cytomegalovirus exposure and HLA in healthy donors. Regarding the study as a whole: CMV serostatus was the sole immune exposure data available.

The PCR was carried out with 60 Vbeta primers and 13 Jbeta primers. The repertoire was sequenced with immunoSEQ multiplex PCR; TCRdb's copy has only in-frame clones and lacks some. Here the sample spans some 120,000 clones, over 70% being singletons. The CDR3 totals 13 residues. Per the germline V gene, CDR1 is SGHVS and CDR2 is FQNEAQ. Trimming shortened V by 5 bases and J by 5 bases, and 11 bases separated the two germline ends. Sequenced input: PBMCs. The chain uses TRBV7-8 and TRBJ2-3, with D perhaps matching TRBD2 (6 bases). This TCR came from a woman aged 50 to 65 in good health and CMV-seropositive. The CDR3 loop reads CASSRDWKDTQYF. CDR3 nucleotide sequence: TGTGCCAGCAGCCGGGACTGGAAAGATACGCAGTATTTT.